The 18 T cell receptor beta chains presented below share a single source sample, sequenced in a study of blood T cells in healthy people across ages. PCR was performed a second time for 7 to 11 cycles using a sample-barcoded 5' primer and a J-beta primer mix. TCRdb itself ran the 5' RACE reads through MiXCR, one entry per CDR3 protein. The table has about 720,000 distinct CDR3 sequences, roughly 20% seen once. The sequenced material came from blood. The receptors stem from a man between 65 and 80 years old in good health.

The rearrangement links TRBV9 to TRBJ1-2; 8 positions match TRBD1. V shed 5 bases, J shed 8 bases, and the junction held 8 bases outside the gene matches. The CDR3 is 13 residues long. Germline CDR1 SGDLS, CDR2 YYNGEE. CDR3 sequence reads: CASRDRVYGGYTF. The CDR3 bases are TGTGCCAGCAGGGACAGGGTTTACGGCGGCTACACCTTC.

This clonotype appeared a few times. The chain couples TRBV24-1 to TRBJ2-1; D might be TRBD2 (6 bases). This CDR3 is 17 amino acids long. Germline CDR1 reads KGHDR; CDR2 reads SFDVKD. With 2 bases removed from V and 7 bases from J, the gap between germline ends came to 20 bases. The CDR3 spells CATSDSRTGVVKNEQFF. The CDR3 DNA reads as TGTGCCACCAGTGATTCACGAACGGGGGTAGTGAAAAATGAGCAGTTCTTC.

J is TRBJ1-3 and V is TRBV12-3 or TRBV12-4; no definite D call. This CDR3 spans 13 amino acids. V lost 7 bases and J lost 4, with 11 bases in between. The CDR3 is CASTLLQGNTIYF. In DNA, the CDR3 is TGTGCCAGCACCCTACTCCAGGGAAACACCATATATTTT.

The sample holds a few counts of this clonotype. V gene TRBV11-2 combines with J gene TRBJ1-2; D remains unclear. CDR3 length: 13 amino acids. Looked up from germline, CDR1 is SGHAT and CDR2 is FQNNGV. Trimming removed 5 bases from V and 6 bases from J, with 13 bases in between. The CDR3 reads CASSRTAGNGYTF. CDR3 nucleotide sequence: TGTGCCAGCAGCCGCACGGCGGGGAATGGCTACACCTTC.

In this sample, this clonotype turned up many times. The V call is TRBV3-1, the J call TRBJ2-3; 12 bases are shared with TRBD2. CDR1 and CDR2 from the germline V gene are LGHDT and YNNKEL (reference sequence). The trim removed 6 bases at V and 4 bases at J, leaving 5 bases unmatched. This CDR3 region has 15 residues. CDR3 DNA: TGTGCCAGCAGGCGACTAGCGGGAGCTCCAGATACGCAGTATTTT. This gives the protein CASRRLAGAPDTQYF.

This clonotype was seen more than once but under ten times. The rearrangement uses TRBV12-3 or TRBV12-4 and TRBJ1-1; D is undetermined. V lost 4 bases, J lost 3 bases, and 18 bases lay in between. The CDR3 runs 16 residues. The CDR3, as DNA: TGTGCCAGCAGTTCCGCTTCTACGGGAGTTGACACTGAAGCTTTCTTT. Translation: CASSSASTGVDTEAFF.

The V call is TRBV4-2, the J call TRBJ2-1; D gene uncertain. With the DNA end fitting TRBJ2-7 better, the J assignment may be wrong. Germline CDR1 LGHNA, CDR2 YNFKEQ. The CDR3 is 16 amino acids. The DNA of the CDR3 is TGTGCCAGCAGCCAAGAGCCGGAGCCCCTCTCCTACGAGCAGTACTTC. Protein product: CASSQEPEPLSYEQYF.

This clonotype showed up just a few times. J is TRBJ2-5 and V is TRBV20-1; D uncertain. CDR1 and CDR2 (germline): DFQATT, SNEGSKA (reference sequence). CDR3 length: 12 amino acids. V was clipped by 0 bases and J by 4 bases, with 6 bases between them. The CDR3 coding sequence is TGCAGTGCTAGAGATCTCATAGAGACCCAGTACTTC. Translating gives CSARDLIETQYF.

V and J are TRBV4-1 and TRBJ2-7; D perhaps matches TRBD1 (6 bases). Germline V CDR1 and CDR2: MGHRA, YSYEKL. Trimming took off 4 bases at V and 7 bases at J, with 20 bases between the two ends. This CDR3 comprises 15 residues. CDR3 DNA: TGCGCCAGCAGCCGAGAAGCGACAGGCGTGTATGAGCAGTACTTC. Protein: CASSREATGVYEQYF.

The CDR3 DNA reads TGTGCCATCAGTGATGACAGGCAATCAAAGCCCCAGCATTTT. Translation: CAISDDRQSKPQHF. The chain combines TRBV10-3 with TRBJ1-5; D is possibly TRBD1 (6 bases). Germline lookup yields CDR1 ENHRY and CDR2 SYGVKD. CDR3 length equals 14 residues. Trimming shortened V by 3 bases and J by 8 bases, and 14 bases separated the two germline ends.

A few counts support this clonotype. This sequence joins TRBV29-1 and TRBJ2-1, with D possibly matching TRBD2 (6 bases). The CDR3 covers 12 residues. V gave up 4 bases and J gave up 3 bases, with 7 bases separating them. From germline, CDR1 is SQVTM and CDR2 ANQGSEA. In nucleotides, the CDR3 is TGCAGCGTTGTTAGCGGCTACAATGAGCAGTTCTTC. It encodes CSVVSGYNEQFF.

In this sample, this clonotype turned up a few times. J is TRBJ2-7 and V is TRBV7-2; TRBD2 agrees at 11 bases. V gave up 2 bases and J gave up 4 bases; unmatched junction bases: 13. CDR3 size: 18 residues. CDR1 is SGHTA and CDR2 is FQGNSA in the germline V gene. CDR3 loop: CASSLILAGALGKYEQYF. CDR3 coding DNA: TGTGCCAGCAGCTTAATACTAGCGGGGGCCCTCGGGAAGTACGAGCAGTACTTC.

The V gene is TRBV29-1, the J gene TRBJ2-1; 14 nucleotides align to TRBD2. Germline V gene data show CDR1 as SQVTM and CDR2 as ANQGSEA. The V and J ends lost 6 bases and 7 bases, in that order; junction bases with no gene match: 8. The CDR3 has 15 amino acids. DNA of the CDR3: TGCAGCGTCTCCCCCGGGACTAGCGGGGGAAATGAGCAGTTCTTC. Its translation: CSVSPGTSGGNEQFF.

V and J are TRBV9 and TRBJ2-7; 9 nucleotides align to TRBD2. Germline CDR1 is SGDLS and CDR2 is YYNGEE. CDR3 size: 17 residues. The J segment lost 1 base and the V segment lost 0 bases, leaving 8 bases of the junction unmatched. This chain's CDR3 is CASSVVHKREDSYEQYV. The CDR3 DNA reads as TGTGCCAGCAGCGTAGTTCACAAGCGGGAGGATTCCTACGAGCAGTACGTC.

This chain uses TRBV5-1 with TRBJ2-7; tentatively, D is TRBD1 or TRBD2 (5 bases each). The ends were cut back, 4 bases at V and 3 bases at J, with 20 bases in the middle. CDR3 size: 16 residues. Per the germline V gene, CDR1 is SGHRS and CDR2 is YFSETQ. The CDR3 DNA sequence: TGCGCCAGCAGCCCTGCAAATTGGGGGAATAGCTACGAGCAGTACTTC. Encoded protein: CASSPANWGNSYEQYF. Complete variable domain (other parts from reference TRBV5-1 and TRBJ2-7): KAGVTQTPRYLIKTRGQQVTLSCSPISGHRSVSWYQQTPGQGLQFLFEYFSETQRNKGNFPGRFSGRQFSNSRSEMNVSTLELGDSALYLCASSPANWGNSYEQYFGPGTRLTVT.

Note on this clonotype: Its ends do not fully match the called genes, so a read error is possible. V is TRBV6-6 and J is TRBJ1-4; 7 nucleotides match TRBD1. From germline, CDR1 is MNHNY and CDR2 SVGAGI (reference sequence). This CDR3 contains 17 residues. As DNA, the CDR3 is TGTGTCAGCAGTTATAGGGGGACAGATTCAACTAATGAAAGAGTGTTTTTT. It specifies CVSSYRGTDSTNERVFF.

V is TRBV29-1 and J is TRBJ1-2, with D perhaps TRBD1 (5 bases). Germline loops: CDR1 SQVTM, CDR2 ANQGSEA. V was clipped by 3 bases and J by 2 bases, with 7 bases between them. CDR3 size: 12 residues. The CDR3 sequence: CSVDRVNYGYTF. The CDR3 DNA reads TGCAGCGTTGACAGGGTAAACTATGGCTACACCTTC.

This clonotype occurred a few times. The J gene is TRBJ1-2, the V gene TRBV5-1; D gene ambiguous. With 5 bases removed from V and 4 bases from J, the gap between germline ends came to 24 bases. From germline, CDR1 is SGHRS and CDR2 YFSETQ. CDR3 length: 17 amino acids. CDR3 protein: CASSSPEGPAIAYGYTF. The CDR3 bases are TGCGCCAGCAGTTCTCCAGAAGGACCGGCGATTGCCTATGGCTACACCTTC.